Presented here are 31 T cell receptor beta chains from one specimen sequenced in a study of graft-versus-host responses after intestinal transplantation. No antigen has been identified for these receptors. The repertoire was sequenced with immunoSEQ multiplex PCR; TCRdb's copy has only in-frame clones and lacks some. Of around 97,000 clones listed, about 90% are singletons. This material consisted of unstimulated CD8+ T cells sorted from spleen or lymph node cells, taken before intestinal transplant. These TCRs come from a human donor who received an intestinal transplant.

CDR3 coding DNA: TGTGCCAGCAGCTTGGGGTCAGGGGGCACAGATACGCAGTATTTT. Translating gives CASSLGSGGTDTQYF. The chain joins TRBV5-4 to TRBJ2-3; D is perhaps TRBD1 (6 bases). The CDR3 is 15 amino acids. The V gene lost 0 bases and the J gene lost 1 base, with 9 bases spanning the gap. Germline V gene lookup returns CDR1 SGHNT and CDR2 YYREEE (reference sequence).

V is TRBV4-2 and J is TRBJ1-3; maybe TRBD1 (5 bases). The CDR3 runs 16 residues. Germline lookup yields CDR1 LGHNA and CDR2 YNFKEQ. Between the trimmed V and J ends, which lost 0 bases and 4 bases, there was a span of 13 bases. The CDR3 nucleotides are TGTGCCAGCAGCCAAGATCGGGGGAACGTCGGAAACACCATATATTTT. The encoded protein is CASSQDRGNVGNTIYF.

V and J are TRBV6-4 and TRBJ1-2, with D tentatively TRBD1 (6 bases). Germline-derived CDR1 and CDR2 are MRHNA and SNTAGT. V shed 10 bases and J shed 3 bases, with 15 bases lying between them. The CDR3 loop spans 13 amino acids. CDR3 loop: CANLRTDYYGYTF. DNA of the CDR3: TGTGCCAATCTTAGGACAGATTACTATGGCTACACCTTC.

This chain uses TRBV27 with TRBJ2-5; the match to TRBD2 covers 11 bases. V trimming: 4 bases; J trimming: 3 bases; junction bases outside the gene matches: 4. The CDR3 covers 15 residues. Germline V lookup: CDR1 MNHEY, CDR2 SMNVEV (reference sequence). The CDR3 reads CASSSSGLAEETQYF. The CDR3 region has the DNA TGTGCCAGCAGTTCCTCGGGACTAGCGGAAGAGACCCAGTACTTC.

For the CDR3, the DNA is TGCGCCAGCAGCCAGGTCCCCGGGACAGGGGGCTTCGAGCAGTACTTC. As protein: CASSQVPGTGGFEQYF. V is TRBV4-1 and J is TRBJ2-7, with 12 nucleotides matching TRBD1. The CDR3 runs 16 residues. From germline, CDR1 is MGHRA and CDR2 YSYEKL. J lost 6 bases, V lost 3 bases, and 9 bases had no gene match.

The V call is TRBV9, the J call TRBJ1-6; D is ambiguous. This CDR3 region has 17 residues. Germline V gene sequence: CDR1 SGDLS, CDR2 YYNGEE. The V end lost 0 bases, the J end lost 0 bases, and 10 bases lay between the germline ends. DNA of the CDR3: TGTGCCAGCAGCGTAGCAGGATTGAGCTCCTATAATTCACCCCTCCACTTT. It yields the protein CASSVAGLSSYNSPLHF.

CDR3: CASSGTTGRGDYGYTF. The CDR3, as DNA: TGTGCCAGCAGCGGAACAACAGGGCGCGGGGACTATGGCTACACCTTC. V usage is TRBV2 and J usage is TRBJ1-2; D might be TRBD1 (6 bases). With 6 bases removed from V and 3 bases from J, the gap between germline ends came to 20 bases. The CDR3 runs 16 residues. The germline gives CDR1 SNHLY, CDR2 FYNNEI.

The chain combines TRBV6-5 with TRBJ2-7; TRBD1 matches 10 bases. Germline CDR1 MNHEY, CDR2 SVGAGI. J was trimmed by 2 bases and V by 0 bases; bases with no gene match: 4. This CDR3 comprises 16 residues. CDR3 nucleotide sequence: TGTGCCAGCAGTTACTCTGGACAGGGGGTAGCCTACGAGCAGTACTTC. It translates to CASSYSGQGVAYEQYF.

This clone was counted between two and nine times. The chain recombines TRBV6-5 with TRBJ2-7; D unclear. The V gene's germline CDR1 is MNHEY and CDR2 SVGAGI. The CDR3 spans 12 residues. Between the trimmed V and J ends, which lost 10 bases and 2 bases, there was a span of 12 bases. The CDR3 region has the DNA TGTGCCACCATGACCGAAGCCTACGAGCAGTACTTC. It codes for CATMTEAYEQYF.

The chain employs TRBV28 and TRBJ2-3; D is uncertain. V was cut by 3 bases and J by 4 bases, with 23 bases left in between. This CDR3 is 18 amino acids long. CDR1 and CDR2 from the germline V gene are MDHEN and SYDVKM. CDR3: CASSLSTAGSPLADTQYF. For the CDR3, the DNA is TGTGCCAGCAGTTTGTCAACAGCCGGGTCCCCCCTCGCAGATACGCAGTATTTT.

This rearrangement joins TRBV5-3 to TRBJ1-2, with D unclear. TRBV5-3 is filed as an ORF, its function uncertain. CDR3 length: 10 amino acids. V dropped 10 bases and J dropped 7 bases, with 11 bases sitting between them. The CDR3 spells CARKGGGYTF. The CDR3 DNA reads TGTGCCCGAAAGGGAGGTGGCTACACCTTC.

V usage is TRBV28 and J usage is TRBJ2-1; possibly TRBD2 for D (5 bases). Germline-derived CDR1 and CDR2 are MDHEN and SYDVKM. This CDR3 contains 15 residues. Trimming removed 4 bases at V and 8 bases at J, with 18 bases between. The DNA for the CDR3 is TGTGCCAGCAGTTGGGGATCTCCTACGGGATATGAGCAGTTCTTC. Its protein product is CASSWGSPTGYEQFF.

The chain has TRBV6-1 and TRBJ2-1; 9 positions agree with TRBD1. Germline V gene lookup returns CDR1 MNHNS and CDR2 SASEGT. This CDR3 has 15 amino acids. V was clipped by 2 bases and J by 7 bases; unmatched bases: 6. The CDR3 spells CASSEPDRGLNEQFF. DNA for the CDR3: TGTGCCAGCAGTGAACCGGACAGGGGATTAAATGAGCAGTTCTTC.

This rearrangement joins TRBV2 to TRBJ1-4; D ambiguous. CDR3 length equals 15 residues. CDR1 SNHLY and CDR2 FYNNEI come from the germline V gene. The germline V and J ends were trimmed by 1 base and 4 bases, with 10 bases remaining between them. The CDR3, as DNA: TGTGCCAGCAGTGAAGAGGGTCAGCTTAATGAAAAACTGTTTTTT. Protein sequence: CASSEEGQLNEKLFF.

This chain connects TRBV4-1 to TRBJ2-7; no reliable D call. V lost 1 base, J lost 0 bases, and 10 bases lay in between. The germline CDR1 and CDR2 sequences are MGHRA and YSYEKL. CDR3 length: 15 amino acids. The CDR3 is CASSQVERSSYEQYF. The CDR3 DNA reads as TGCGCCAGCAGCCAAGTGGAGAGGAGCTCCTACGAGCAGTACTTC.

This clone appeared once. The V call is TRBV11-2, the J call TRBJ1-3; 8 bases agree with TRBD1. Germline V gene lookup returns CDR1 SGHAT and CDR2 FQNNGV. The CDR3 runs to 13 residues. After removal of 2 bases from V and 8 bases from J, the junction contained 2 bases not matched to a gene. CDR3 in amino acids: CASSLIQGDTIYF. DNA of the CDR3: TGTGCCAGCAGCTTAATACAGGGGGACACCATATATTTT.

V is TRBV2 and J is TRBJ1-2; D is uncertain. From germline, CDR1 is SNHLY and CDR2 FYNNEI. This CDR3 has 13 residues. V lost 3 bases to trimming and J lost 5 bases, with 10 bases between them. CDR3 amino acids: CASSDSQIYGYTF. Written as DNA, the CDR3 is TGTGCCAGCAGTGATTCTCAGATTTATGGCTACACCTTC.

V usage is TRBV29-1 and J usage is TRBJ2-1; tentative D call: TRBD2 (6 bases). Looked up from germline, CDR1 is SQVTM and CDR2 is ANQGSEA. There are 10 residues in the CDR3. Trimming took off 5 bases at V and 10 bases at J, with 9 bases between the two ends. The CDR3 region is CSVHRGEQFF. The CDR3, as DNA: TGCAGCGTTCATCGGGGGGAGCAGTTCTTC.

This chain uses TRBV10-2 with TRBJ2-1; 11 bases align to TRBD2. Germline values: CDR1 WSHSY, CDR2 SAAADI. V shed 4 bases and J 7 bases; nucleotides not matched to a gene: 9. The CDR3 totals 16 residues. The CDR3 nucleotides are TGCGCCAGCAGTGGTGTTATAGCGGGAGGGTTAAATGAGCAGTTCTTC. It is translated as CASSGVIAGGLNEQFF.

Only one count was recorded for this clone. V gene TRBV4-1 combines with J gene TRBJ2-1, with 12 positions matching TRBD2. This CDR3 is built from 17 residues. J gave up 9 bases and V 1 base, and 10 bases lay outside the gene matches. CDR1 and CDR2 (germline): MGHRA, YSYEKL. The CDR3 sequence is CASSQVGWLAGGLEQFF. The CDR3, as DNA: TGCGCCAGCAGCCAAGTTGGGTGGCTAGCGGGGGGGCTTGAGCAGTTCTTC.

The chain combines TRBV27 with TRBJ2-1; no clear D. CDR3 length equals 13 residues. V lost 6 bases and J lost 0, with 6 bases in between. Germline V lookup: CDR1 MNHEY, CDR2 SMNVEV (reference sequence). The CDR3 here is CASRLSSYNEQFF. For the CDR3, the DNA is TGTGCCAGCAGATTAAGCTCCTACAATGAGCAGTTCTTC.

J is TRBJ2-1 and V is TRBV6-5, with unresolved D. Germline assignment: CDR1 MNHEY and CDR2 SVGAGI. Trimming pared 6 bases from V and 10 bases from J, leaving 16 bases between. CDR3 length: 13 residues. The CDR3 sequence is CASSLDPVGEQFF. The CDR3 region has the DNA TGTGCCAGCAGCTTGGACCCAGTGGGGGAGCAGTTCTTC.

V and J are TRBV14 and TRBJ1-2; D unclear. CDR3 size: 14 residues. CDR1 is SGHDN, CDR2 FVKESK, per germline. Trimming stripped 1 base from V and 4 bases from J, with 10 bases between. The CDR3 sequence is CASSQGASAYGYTF. CDR3 nucleotide sequence: TGTGCCAGCAGCCAAGGGGCCAGTGCCTATGGCTACACCTTC.

This clone was seen only once. This chain links TRBV13 with TRBJ2-5; D possibly corresponds to TRBD2 (6 bases). The V end was cut by 1 base, the J end by 11 bases, with 20 bases between. The CDR3 is made up of 15 amino acids. CDR1 is PRHDT and CDR2 is FYEKMQ in the germline V gene (reference sequence). As DNA, the CDR3 is TGTGCCAGCAGCTTAGTTACTAGCTCTAAACCTTTGCAGTACTTC. It is translated as CASSLVTSSKPLQYF.

V is TRBV6-5 and J is TRBJ2-7, with a weak D call TRBD2 (6 bases). The V end was cut by 4 bases, the J end by 1 base, with 8 bases between. The CDR3 contains 13 residues. Germline V lookup: CDR1 MNHEY, CDR2 SVGAGI. Here the CDR3 reads CASSWDWSYEQYF. Written as DNA, the CDR3 is TGTGCCAGCAGTTGGGACTGGTCCTACGAGCAGTACTTC.

The V and J genes are TRBV6-5 and TRBJ1-5; D is ambiguous. Germline lookup yields CDR1 MNHEY and CDR2 SVGAGI. This CDR3 spans 15 amino acids. Trimming took off 8 bases at V and 3 bases at J, with 17 bases between the two ends. The CDR3 reads CASRADAGSNQPQHF. CDR3 in DNA: TGTGCCAGCCGCGCCGATGCGGGATCCAATCAGCCCCAGCATTTT.

V and J are TRBV11-2 and TRBJ2-1; D may be TRBD1 or TRBD2 (5 bases each). Germline CDR1 SGHAT, CDR2 FQNNGV. The CDR3 has 15 amino acids. Trimming pared 1 base from V and 0 bases from J, leaving 7 bases between. CDR3 in amino acids: CASSLVGASYNEQFF. DNA of the CDR3: TGTGCCAGCAGCTTAGTCGGGGCCTCCTACAATGAGCAGTTCTTC.

The chain recombines TRBV5-1 with TRBJ2-1; D is undetermined. V lost 3 bases and J lost 0, with 10 bases in between. The CDR3 has 15 amino acids. CDR1 is SGHRS, CDR2 YFSETQ, per germline. The CDR3 region is CASSYDPSSYNEQFF. The CDR3 nucleotides are TGCGCCAGCAGCTATGACCCGAGCTCCTACAATGAGCAGTTCTTC.

The chain recombines TRBV13 with TRBJ1-6; D unclear. The germline V gene has CDR1 PRHDT and CDR2 FYEKMQ (reference sequence). Trimming left V 1 base short and J 6 bases short, with 10 bases between. The CDR3 is 15 amino acids. CDR3 in DNA: TGTGCCAGCAGCTTAGAAGGAGGAACTAATTCACCCCTCCACTTT. Protein product: CASSLEGGTNSPLHF.

This rearrangement joins TRBV11-2 to TRBJ2-5, with 14 bases matching TRBD2. There are 16 residues in the CDR3. V lost 5 bases to trimming and J lost 3 bases; unmatched junction nucleotides: 5. Germline V gene sequence: CDR1 SGHAT, CDR2 FQNNGV. The CDR3 reads CASSLEGLAGEETQYF. The DNA of the CDR3 is TGTGCCAGCAGCCTGGAGGGACTAGCGGGAGAAGAGACCCAGTACTTC.

This chain joins TRBV7-9 and TRBJ2-7; 10 nucleotides match TRBD1. The germline V gene has CDR1 SEHNR and CDR2 FQNEAQ (reference sequence). With 10 bases clipped from V and 0 bases from J, the junction kept 3 bases outside the gene matches. CDR3 length: 13 residues. Written as DNA, the CDR3 is TGTGCCATAGACAGGGGGCGCTCCTACGAGCAGTACTTC. It is translated as CAIDRGRSYEQYF. The full variable domain, in which reference TRBV7-9 and TRBJ2-7 provide the parts outside the CDR3, is DTGVSQNPRHKITKRGQNVTFRCDPISEHNRLYWYRQTLGQGPEFLTYFQNEAQLEKSRLLSDRFSAERPKGSFSTLEIQRTEQGDSAMYLCAIDRGRSYEQYFGPGTRLTVT.